The rows below give T cell receptor beta chains drawn from one sample of a study of early stage breast cancer tumors. The table came from immunoSEQ multiplex PCR; TCRdb's copy has only in-frame clones and leaves some out. The repertoire holds some 41,000 clones, over 60% seen once, with around 6.7% in the top ten. Material for sequencing was blood. Source of these receptors: a person aged 45 to 59 with breast cancer. The CDR3 runs from the conserved cysteine through the conserved F or W.

v_call | cdr3_aa
TRBV11-2 | CASSRAARGRVENSPLHF
TRBV9 | CASSVDGTAEQYF
TRBV18 | CASSPGPDINYGYTF
TRBV2 | CASSVLRALGDTGELFF
TRBV19 | CASSIRTSGAGPLATQYF
TRBV6-1 | CASWPGGAGDNEQFF
TRBV9 | CASRSGREPNYGYTF
TRBV5-4 | CASSLDLSARTQYF
TRBV4-3 | CASSQELAGNTEAFF
TRBV5-6 | CASSSAGTAYEQYF
TRBV15 | CATSPRGTYEQYF
TRBV14 | CASSQGPAGELFF
TRBV4-2 | CASSQGTREGGQFF
TRBV25-1 | CASSEFRGDTQYF
TRBV2 | CASSGVSYNEQFF
TRBV11-2 | CASSLVLLTNGYTF
TRBV5-1 | CASSFGHAANTGELFF
TRBV7-2 | CASSLTLAGDTQYF
TRBV7-8 | CASSLGTSDTDTQYF
TRBV6-5 | CASSRDRVNGYTF
TRBV5-1 | CASSWGGLAGGDGETQYF
TRBV27 | CASSLSNRLFQETQYF
TRBV5-1 | CASSLLQDNTEAFF
TRBV6-5 | CASSYRSGLPAEQFF
TRBV11-3 | CASSLDSGSEAFF
TRBV5-1 | CASSLGGQGYEQYF
TRBV2 | CASSATGEDTQYF
TRBV5-1 | CASSSLAGGTGSEKLFF